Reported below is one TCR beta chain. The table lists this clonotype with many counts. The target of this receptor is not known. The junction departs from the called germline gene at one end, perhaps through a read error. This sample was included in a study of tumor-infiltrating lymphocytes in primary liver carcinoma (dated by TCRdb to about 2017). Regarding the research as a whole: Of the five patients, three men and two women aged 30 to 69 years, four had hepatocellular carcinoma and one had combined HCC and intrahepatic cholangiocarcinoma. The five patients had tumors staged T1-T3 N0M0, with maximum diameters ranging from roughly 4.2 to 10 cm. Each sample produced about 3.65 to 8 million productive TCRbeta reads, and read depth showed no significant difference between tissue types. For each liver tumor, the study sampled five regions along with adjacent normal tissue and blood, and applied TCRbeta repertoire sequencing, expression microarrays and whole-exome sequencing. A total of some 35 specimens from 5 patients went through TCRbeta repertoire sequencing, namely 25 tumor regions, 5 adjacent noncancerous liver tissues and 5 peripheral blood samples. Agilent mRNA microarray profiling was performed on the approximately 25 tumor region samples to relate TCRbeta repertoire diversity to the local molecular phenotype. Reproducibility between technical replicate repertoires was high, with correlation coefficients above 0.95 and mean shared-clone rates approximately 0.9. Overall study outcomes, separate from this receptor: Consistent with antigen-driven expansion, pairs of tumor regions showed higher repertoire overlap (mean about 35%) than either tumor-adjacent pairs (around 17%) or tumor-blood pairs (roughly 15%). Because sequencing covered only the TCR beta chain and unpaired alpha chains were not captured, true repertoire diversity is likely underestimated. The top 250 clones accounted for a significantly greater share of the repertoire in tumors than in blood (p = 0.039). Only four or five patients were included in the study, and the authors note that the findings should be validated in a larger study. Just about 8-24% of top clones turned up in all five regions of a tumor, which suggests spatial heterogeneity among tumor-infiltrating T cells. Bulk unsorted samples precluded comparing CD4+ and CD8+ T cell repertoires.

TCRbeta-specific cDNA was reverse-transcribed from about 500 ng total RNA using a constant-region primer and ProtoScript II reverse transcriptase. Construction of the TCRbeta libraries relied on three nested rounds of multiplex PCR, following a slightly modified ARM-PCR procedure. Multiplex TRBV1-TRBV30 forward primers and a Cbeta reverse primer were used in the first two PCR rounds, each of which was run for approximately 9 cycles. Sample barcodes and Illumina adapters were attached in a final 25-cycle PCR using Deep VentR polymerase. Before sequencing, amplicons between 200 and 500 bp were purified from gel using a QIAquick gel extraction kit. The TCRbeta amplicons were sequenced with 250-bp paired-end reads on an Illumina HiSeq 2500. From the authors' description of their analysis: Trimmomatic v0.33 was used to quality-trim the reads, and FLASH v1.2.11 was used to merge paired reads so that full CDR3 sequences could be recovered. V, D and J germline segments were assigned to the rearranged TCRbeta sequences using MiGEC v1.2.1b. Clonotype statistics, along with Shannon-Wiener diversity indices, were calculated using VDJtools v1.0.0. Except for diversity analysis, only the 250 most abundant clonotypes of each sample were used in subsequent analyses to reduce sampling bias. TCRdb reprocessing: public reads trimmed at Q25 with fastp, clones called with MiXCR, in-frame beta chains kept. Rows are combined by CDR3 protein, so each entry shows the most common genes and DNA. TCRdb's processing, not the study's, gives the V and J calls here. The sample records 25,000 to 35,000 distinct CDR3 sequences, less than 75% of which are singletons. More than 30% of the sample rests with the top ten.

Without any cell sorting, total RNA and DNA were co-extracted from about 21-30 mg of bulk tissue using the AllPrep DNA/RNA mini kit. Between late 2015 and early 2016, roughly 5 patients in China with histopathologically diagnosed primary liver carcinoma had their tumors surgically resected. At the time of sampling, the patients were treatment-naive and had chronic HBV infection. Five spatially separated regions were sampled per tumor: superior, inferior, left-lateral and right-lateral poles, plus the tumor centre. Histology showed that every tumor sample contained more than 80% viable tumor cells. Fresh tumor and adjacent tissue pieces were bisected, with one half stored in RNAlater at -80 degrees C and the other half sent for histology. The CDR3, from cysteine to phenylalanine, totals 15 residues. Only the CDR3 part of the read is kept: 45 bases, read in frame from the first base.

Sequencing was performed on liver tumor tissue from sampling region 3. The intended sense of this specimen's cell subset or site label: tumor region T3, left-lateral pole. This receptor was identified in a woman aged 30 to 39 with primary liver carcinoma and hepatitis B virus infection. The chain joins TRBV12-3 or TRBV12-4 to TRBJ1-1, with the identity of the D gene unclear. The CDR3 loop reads CACSLSPTANTEAFF. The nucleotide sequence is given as TGTGCCTGCAGTTTATCCCCGACGGCGAACACTGAAGCTTTCTTT.